This note documents a single T cell receptor beta chain sequence. The antigen is undetermined. Other DNA sequences from this sample encode an identical CDR3 as well. This specimen comes from a study of OX40 agonist ivuxolimab in advanced cancers. The CDR3 has 16 residues. Losses at the gene ends were 7 bases for V and 7 bases for J; bases not matched to a gene: 12. Germline CDR1 LNHDA, CDR2 SQIVND (reference sequence). This table comes from immunoSEQ multiplex PCR, and its TCRdb copy is limited to in-frame clones, with some not included. Among 70,000 or so clones listed, about 85% were seen once. Baseline was the first blood sampling point, followed by cycle 4 day 1 and cycle 7 day 1. The study, taken as a whole, reports: On average, CD8+ T cells showed a greater number of expanded clones than CD4+.

Sequenced material: CD4+ or CD8+ T cells sorted from blood, taken in a trial of the OX40 agonist ivuxolimab. The sequence came from an adult with an advanced solid tumor such as melanoma, head and neck, liver or kidney cancer. This rearrangement joins TRBV19 to TRBJ2-2, with 10 bases identical to TRBD2. The CDR3 bases are TGTGCCAGTACTCATCGAGGCCTAGCGGGAGTCGGGGAGCTGTTTTTT. Its translation is CASTHRGLAGVGELFF.